The present entry profiles one T cell receptor beta chain with its context. This entry belongs to a study of blood T cell repertoires in COVID-19. Profiling relied on immunoSEQ multiplex PCR, and the TCRdb table lists in-frame clones only, not all of them. The table shows 250,000 to 300,000 clones, with approximately 85% occurring only once. The CDR3 runs to 16 residues. The germline gives CDR1 MDHEN, CDR2 SYDVKM. J was trimmed by 0 bases and V by 11 bases; bases with no gene match: 12. The receptor's source is a woman aged 50 to 60 who had recovered from COVID-19. V usage is TRBV28 and J usage is TRBJ1-5; 8 bases agree with TRBD1. Sequencing used PBMCs or T cells enriched from blood (not recorded which). CDR3 DNA: TGTGCCCTTGGGGGGCAGGGGGCGTATAGCAATCAGCCCCAGCATTTT. Amino acids: CALGGQGAYSNQPQHF.